One sample yielded the 10 T cell receptor beta chains listed below, sequenced in a study of cytomegalovirus exposure and HLA in healthy donors (dated 2017 in TCRdb). Receptor libraries were prepared by the immunoSEQ multiplex PCR assay. For the multiplex PCR, a mixture combining 60 forward primers for TCR Vbeta segments and 13 reverse primers for TCR Jbeta segments was used. The source is immuneACCESS, and TCRdb retained only in-frame sequences with V and J called. Part of the clones is not carried over; for the studies checked, unresolved V genes explain less than half of this, and the remainder is unexplained. This sample comprises under 150,000 clones, about 78% of them detected only once. The top ten clonotypes cover approximately 2.6% of the sample. The specimen sequenced was PBMCs. These receptors came from a human donor in good health.

For the CDR3, the DNA is TGTGCCAGCAGCCTCAACAGGGGACAAGAGACCCAGTACTTC. This codes for CASSLNRGQETQYF. The V gene is TRBV7-8, the J gene TRBJ2-5; TRBD1 aligns across 7 bases. CDR1 is SGHVS and CDR2 is FQNEAQ in the germline V gene. The CDR3 contains 14 residues. Germline trimming cut 5 bases from V and 2 bases from J; bases unmatched to any gene: 5. Using reference TRBV7-8 and TRBJ2-5 for the parts outside the CDR3, the full variable domain is GAGVSQSPRYKVAKRGQDVALRCDPISGHVSLFWYQQALGQGPEFLTYFQNEAQLDKSGLPSDRFFAERPEGSVSTLKIQRTQQEDSAVYLCASSLNRGQETQYFGPGTRLLVL.

The V gene is TRBV9, the J gene TRBJ2-1; TRBD2 might be the D (5 bases). V lost 1 base to trimming and J lost 2 bases, with 10 bases between them. Looked up from germline, CDR1 is SGDLS and CDR2 is YYNGEE. The CDR3 loop spans 15 amino acids. The CDR3 is CASSVSAEAYNEQFF. As DNA, the CDR3 is TGTGCCAGCAGCGTATCAGCGGAAGCCTACAATGAGCAGTTCTTC. The whole variable domain, filled in from reference TRBV9 and TRBJ2-1, reads DSGVTQTPKHLITATGQRVTLRCSPRSGDLSVYWYQQSLDQGLQFLIQYYNGEERAKGNILERFSAQQFPDLHSELNLSSLELGDSALYFCASSVSAEAYNEQFFGPGTRLTVL.

This clone was seen more than once but under ten times. The J gene is TRBJ1-6, the V gene TRBV30, with 8 positions matching TRBD1. The CDR3 length is 17 residues. Trimming cost V 0 bases and J 7 bases; bases outside gene matches: 11. Germline V gene data show CDR1 as GTSNPN and CDR2 as SVGIG (reference sequence). The CDR3 loop reads CAWSVQSGGAQNSPLHF. CDR3 coding DNA: TGTGCCTGGAGTGTACAGTCAGGGGGCGCGCAGAATTCACCCCTCCACTTT.

V usage is TRBV7-2 and J usage is TRBJ2-3, with 8 bases matching TRBD2. V was pared by 7 bases and J by 1 base, with 4 bases of the junction left unmatched. CDR1 and CDR2 (germline): SGHTA, FQGNSA. CDR3 length: 14 residues. CDR3 DNA: TGTGCCAGCACGGCGACTAGCGGCACAGATACGCAGTATTTT. This gives the protein CASTATSGTDTQYF.

The J gene is TRBJ2-5, the V gene TRBV7-8, with a weak D call TRBD2 (5 bases). CDR3 size: 15 residues. V was pared by 6 bases and J by 2 bases, with 16 bases between. Germline CDR1 and CDR2: SGHVS and FQNEAQ. The CDR3: CASSSTTRRQETQYF. The CDR3, as DNA: TGTGCCAGCAGTTCCACTACTAGGAGGCAAGAGACCCAGTACTTC.

Here the CDR3 reads CASSPTRLAGDEQFF. CDR3 nucleotide sequence: TGTGCCAGCAGCCCAACCAGACTAGCGGGAGATGAGCAGTTCTTC. The chain carries TRBV2 and TRBJ2-1; 12 bases line up with TRBD2. The CDR3 sequence is 15 residues long. V lost 6 bases and J lost 8; bases outside the gene matches: 8. Germline CDR1 reads SNHLY; CDR2 reads FYNNEI.

The table lists this clone with a few counts. The J gene is TRBJ2-7, the V gene TRBV7-9; no firm D call. This CDR3 has 13 residues. Trimming shortened V by 6 bases and J by 3 bases, and 12 bases separated the two germline ends. Per the germline V gene, CDR1 is SEHNR and CDR2 is FQNEAQ (reference sequence). CDR3 protein: CASSRQANYEQYF. Here the CDR3 DNA reads TGTGCCAGCAGTAGGCAGGCGAACTACGAGCAGTACTTC.

A remark on this clone: The same CDR3 is also encoded by other DNA sequences in this sample. This chain links TRBV19 with TRBJ1-2, with a weak D call TRBD1 (6 bases). This CDR3 is 17 amino acids long. CDR1 and CDR2 (germline): LNHDA, SQIVND (reference sequence). V was cut by 5 bases and J by 3 bases, with 22 bases left in between. CDR3 residues: CASSATRQASFHYGYTF. CDR3 nucleotides: TGTGCCAGTAGTGCGACAAGACAGGCGTCCTTCCACTATGGCTACACCTTC.

The rearrangement uses TRBV7-2 and TRBJ2-6, with 10 bases aligning to TRBD2. CDR1 and CDR2 from the germline V gene are SGHTA and FQGNSA. The CDR3 is made up of 19 amino acids. Trimming took 2 bases from V and 3 from J; bases not matched to a gene: 10. CDR3 amino acids: CASSLPLAGVRGGANVLTF. Here the CDR3 DNA reads TGTGCCAGCAGCTTACCGCTAGCGGGAGTTCGGGGTGGGGCCAACGTCCTGACTTTC.

CDR3 in amino acids: CASSLGRALTGELFF. Here the CDR3 DNA reads TGTGCCAGCAGCCTGGGGAGGGCGTTAACCGGGGAGCTGTTTTTT. The J gene is TRBJ2-2, the V gene TRBV6-5; TRBD2 agrees at 7 bases. V trimming: 6 bases; J trimming: 5 bases; junction bases outside the gene matches: 9. There are 15 residues in the CDR3. The germline V gene has CDR1 MNHEY and CDR2 SVGAGI.